This TCR beta chain was captured by sequencing in a study of tumor-infiltrating lymphocytes in primary liver carcinoma. The overall study: Patients diagnosed with primary liver carcinoma received treatment through surgical resection. The patient group consisted of men and women aged 30 to 69 years.

Germline DNA was also extracted, and blood RNA derived from unsorted whole blood. V lost 2 bases and J lost 9; bases outside the gene matches: 11. Germline loops: CDR1 SQVTM, CDR2 ANQGSEA. This CDR3 is 15 amino acids long. About this clonotype: Antigen unknown. This may come from a read error, since a much larger clone is one base off.

Study results and caveats: For tumor-adjacent and tumor-blood pairs, overlap was less than that seen for tumor region pairs. Owing to bulk unsorted samples, no comparison was made between CD4+ and CD8+ repertoires.

Researchers generated TCR beta cDNA from about 0.5 ug of total RNA, relying on a constant-region primer. Slightly modified ARM-PCR with three nested multiplex PCR rounds yielded TCR beta libraries. It was with TRBV1-TRBV30 forward primers and a C-beta reverse primer that the first two PCR rounds were run, at around 11 cycles each. TCRdb reprocessed the multiplex PCR reads via MiXCR and lists one record per CDR3 protein. The sample lists approximately 300,000 distinct CDR3 sequences, around three fifths occurring once. The chain joins TRBV29-1 to TRBJ2-1, with TRBD1 matching over 9 bases. The receptor was isolated from a man between 35 and 55 years old with primary liver carcinoma and hepatitis B virus infection. The sample was peripheral blood. The CDR3 loop reads CSVELGGQGMTEQFF. The CDR3 DNA reads as TGCAGCGTTGAATTAGGGGGACAGGGAATGACTGAGCAGTTCTTC.